The clone carrying this T cell receptor beta chain was found a few times. Antigen unknown. The entry originates in a study of T cells after yellow fever vaccination. About the research overall: SMART-Seq v4 Ultra Low Input handled preparation of low-cell-number fractions. Broader study findings: CD4 and CD8 compartments shared a small share of clonotypes, likely from convergent recombination. Peak timing came faster in the weaker secondary response, day 5 versus 15.

The J segment lost 2 bases and the V segment lost 3 bases, leaving 7 bases of the junction unmatched. The CDR3 loop spans 15 amino acids. Germline V gene data show CDR1 as SQVTM and CDR2 as ANQGSEA. TCRdb processed the 5' RACE reads anew with MiXCR; each CDR3 protein has one entry. The sample holds more than 300,000 distinct CDR3 sequences, about 10% seen once. The sample consisted of CD4+ T cells sorted from PBMCs, taken 45 days after the yellow fever booster vaccination. The rearrangement links TRBV29-1 to TRBJ1-5; 7 bases agree with TRBD1. This clonotype originated in a man between 18 and 29 years old who received the YFV17D yellow fever vaccine. The CDR3 reads CSVEETGNGNQPQHF. DNA of the CDR3: TGCAGCGTTGAGGAGACAGGGAACGGCAATCAGCCCCAGCATTTT. Based on the CDR3 plus reference TRBV29-1 and TRBJ1-5, the full variable domain is SAVISQKPSRDICQRGTSLTIQCQVDSQVTMMFWYRQQPGQSLTLIATANQGSEATYESGFVIDKFPISRPNLTFSTLTVSNMSPEDSSIYLCSVEETGNGNQPQHFGDGTRLSIL.